The TCR beta chain under discussion was sequenced for a study of T cell repertoires in ileal Crohn's disease. Looking at the study overall: At surgery, 35% to 40% of patients smoked, with median disease duration 7.9 years. About half of patients got postoperative therapy: about ten thiopurines, under 20 anti-TNF.

As for time point: inflamed ileum from the surgical specimen. Included were adult ileal or ileocolonic Crohn's patients indicated for ileocolonic resection. On this clone: The antigen is unknown.

Sequencing used immunoSEQ multiplex PCR; TCRdb keeps in-frame clones, though not all of them. This sample has several thousand clones, with approximately 85% found just once. Study results and caveats: Sorted CD8 T cells held more high-frequency clones than CD4.

V dropped 2 bases and J dropped 5 bases, with 4 bases sitting between them. The CDR3 covers 11 residues. Germline V lookup: CDR1 SGHRS, CDR2 YFSETQ. The chain is built from TRBV5-1 and TRBJ2-5; D remains unclear. The sequenced sample was ileal tissue. This receptor was obtained from an adult with Crohn's disease. The CDR3, as DNA: TGCGCCAGCAGCTTACAGGAGACCCAGTACTTC. Translating gives CASSLQETQYF.